The T cell receptor beta chain described here comes from a study of a mutant IDH1 vaccine in newly diagnosed glioma. Only in-frame clones appear in the TCRdb table, and some are missing; sequencing was by immunoSEQ multiplex PCR. The data hold around 40,000 clones, with approximately 84% observed a single time. The CDR3 spans 13 residues. The germline V gene encodes CDR1 SGHDT and CDR2 YYEEEE. V lost 0 bases and J lost 3, with 7 bases in between. Time point meaning: week 23, last vaccination. A single vaccine dose contained 300 ug of mutant IDH1 20-mer peptide, and topical imiquimod was used with it. With regard to this clone: Its antigen is undetermined.

The clonotype was recovered from a woman under 30 with glioma. Some clones in this sample may be carry-over from other donors' samples. The sequenced sample was PBMCs, obtained from a glioma patient whose treatment included an IDH1 peptide vaccine. The chain carries TRBV5-6 and TRBJ2-7, with D possibly TRBD1 on 5 matching bases. The CDR3 loop reads CASSLGQNYEQYF. The CDR3 DNA follows: TGTGCCAGCAGCTTGGGACAGAACTACGAGCAGTACTTC.